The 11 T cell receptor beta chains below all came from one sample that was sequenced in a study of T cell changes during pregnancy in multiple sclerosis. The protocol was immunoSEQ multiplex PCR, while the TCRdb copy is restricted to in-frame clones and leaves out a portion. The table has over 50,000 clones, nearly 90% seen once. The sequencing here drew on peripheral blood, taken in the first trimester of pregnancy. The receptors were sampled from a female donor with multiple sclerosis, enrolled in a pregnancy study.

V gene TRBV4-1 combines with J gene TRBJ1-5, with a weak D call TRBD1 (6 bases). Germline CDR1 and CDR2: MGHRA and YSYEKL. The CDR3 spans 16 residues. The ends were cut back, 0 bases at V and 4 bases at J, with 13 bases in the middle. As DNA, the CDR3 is TGCGCCAGCAGCCAAGATGTGTCTAGGGGGAATCAGCCCCAGCATTTT. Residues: CASSQDVSRGNQPQHF.

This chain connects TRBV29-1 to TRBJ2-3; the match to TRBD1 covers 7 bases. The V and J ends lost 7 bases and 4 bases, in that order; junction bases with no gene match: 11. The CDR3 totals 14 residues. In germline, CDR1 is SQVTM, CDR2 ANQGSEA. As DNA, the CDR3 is TGCAGCGCTGACAGGGCGCCTATCGCAGATACGCAGTATTTT. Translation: CSADRAPIADTQYF.

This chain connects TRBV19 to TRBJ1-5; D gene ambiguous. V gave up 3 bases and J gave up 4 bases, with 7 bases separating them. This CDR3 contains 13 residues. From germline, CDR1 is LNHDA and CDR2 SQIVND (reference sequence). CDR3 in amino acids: CASSIVRNQPQHF. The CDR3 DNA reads TGTGCCAGTAGTATTGTACGGAATCAGCCCCAGCATTTT.

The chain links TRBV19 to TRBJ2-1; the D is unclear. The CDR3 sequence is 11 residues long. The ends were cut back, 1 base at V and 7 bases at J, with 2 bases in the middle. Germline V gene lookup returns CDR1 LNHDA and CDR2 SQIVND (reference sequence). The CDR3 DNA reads TGTGCCAGTAGTATAGTAAATGAGCAGTTCTTC. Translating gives CASSIVNEQFF.

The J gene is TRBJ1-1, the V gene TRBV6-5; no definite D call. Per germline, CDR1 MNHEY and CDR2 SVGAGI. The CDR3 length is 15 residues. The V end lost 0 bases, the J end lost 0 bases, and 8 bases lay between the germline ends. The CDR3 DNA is TGTGCCAGCAGTTACTCGAACAGTCTGAACACTGAAGCTTTCTTT. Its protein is CASSYSNSLNTEAFF.

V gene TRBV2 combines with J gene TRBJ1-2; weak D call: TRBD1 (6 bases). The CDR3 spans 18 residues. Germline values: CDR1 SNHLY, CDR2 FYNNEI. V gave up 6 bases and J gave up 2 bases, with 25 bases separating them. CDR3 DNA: TGTGCCAGCAGCCGACTAAGGGGGGGACGATCAAAAAACTATGGCTACACCTTC. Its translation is CASSRLRGGRSKNYGYTF.

CDR3 nucleotide sequence: TGTGCCAGCAGTTCCCCGACCCATAGCGGTTACAATGAGCAGTTCTTC. Translation gives CASSSPTHSGYNEQFF. The J gene is TRBJ2-1, the V gene TRBV28; D may be TRBD2 (6 bases). Trimming removed 4 bases from V and 4 bases from J, with 17 bases in between. Germline assignment: CDR1 MDHEN and CDR2 SYDVKM. The CDR3 contains 16 residues.

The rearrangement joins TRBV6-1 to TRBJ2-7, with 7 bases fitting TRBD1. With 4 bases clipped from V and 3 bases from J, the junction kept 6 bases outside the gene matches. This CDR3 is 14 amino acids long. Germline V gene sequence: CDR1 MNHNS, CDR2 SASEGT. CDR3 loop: CASSARDSNYEQYF. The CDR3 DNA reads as TGTGCCAGCAGTGCACGGGACAGCAACTACGAGCAGTACTTC.

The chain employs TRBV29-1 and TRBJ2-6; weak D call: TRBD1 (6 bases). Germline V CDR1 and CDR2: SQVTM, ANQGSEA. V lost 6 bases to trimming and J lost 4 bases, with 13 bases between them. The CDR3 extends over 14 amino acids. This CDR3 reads CSVDTGSGANVLTF. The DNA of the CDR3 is TGCAGCGTAGATACAGGGTCCGGGGCCAACGTCCTGACTTTC.

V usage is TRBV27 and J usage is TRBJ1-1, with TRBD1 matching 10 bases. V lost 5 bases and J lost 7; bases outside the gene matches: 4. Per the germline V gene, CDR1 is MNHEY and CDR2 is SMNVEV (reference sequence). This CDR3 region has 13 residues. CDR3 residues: CASSEDRGDEAFF. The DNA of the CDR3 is TGTGCCAGCAGTGAGGACAGGGGGGATGAAGCTTTCTTT.

CDR3 residues: CASSFLGGDEQYF. For the CDR3, the DNA is TGTGCCAGCAGCTTCCTAGGGGGTGACGAGCAGTACTTC. The gene calls are TRBV5-4 and TRBJ2-7; D is possibly TRBD1 (6 bases). The germline gives CDR1 SGHNT, CDR2 YYREEE (reference sequence). There are 13 residues in the CDR3. The ends were cut back, 2 bases at V and 5 bases at J, with 11 bases in the middle.